One sample yielded the 21 T cell receptor beta chains listed below, sequenced in a study of T cells in Graves' hyperthyroidism and ophthalmopathy. RNA transcripts provided the source from which TCR beta CDR3 regions were amplified. The TCR CDR3 was amplified in a first-round RT-PCR using the HTBI primer set. Using its own MiXCR run on the multiplex PCR reads, TCRdb lists one record per CDR3 protein. The sample has under 800,000 distinct CDR3 sequences, 14% seen once. The specimen sequenced was blood. These receptors were obtained from a woman in her late teens or twenties with Graves' hyperthyroidism.

The chain uses TRBV19 and TRBJ2-7; D not certain. The V end was cut by 1 base, the J end by 5 bases, with 12 bases between. Germline V gene lookup returns CDR1 LNHDA and CDR2 SQIVND (reference sequence). The CDR3 loop spans 14 amino acids. The CDR3 spells CASSIGTVLNEQYF. CDR3 sequence (DNA): TGTGCCAGTAGTATAGGAACCGTCTTGAACGAGCAGTACTTC.

This chain connects TRBV27 to TRBJ2-3; 9 bases are a match to TRBD2. CDR3 size: 15 residues. CDR1 MNHEY and CDR2 SMNVEV come from the germline V gene (reference sequence). Trimming cost V 6 bases and J 6 bases; bases outside gene matches: 10. The CDR3 coding sequence is TGTGCCAGCAGCTTAGAGGGACTAGCATCCGATACGCAGTATTTT. This translates into CASSLEGLASDTQYF.

The chain carries TRBV24-1 and TRBJ2-3; TRBD2 aligns across 10 bases. The CDR3 consists of 17 residues. Germline CDR1 is KGHDR and CDR2 is SFDVKD. V trimming: 1 base; J trimming: 2 bases; junction bases outside the gene matches: 5. The CDR3 region is CATSDLGLADYTDTQYF. Written as DNA, the CDR3 is TGTGCCACCAGTGATTTAGGACTAGCGGACTACACAGATACGCAGTATTTT.

This clonotype was seen ten or more times. The V and J genes are TRBV5-1 and TRBJ2-2; a possible D gene is TRBD2 (5 bases). V lost 0 bases, J lost 1 base, and 13 bases lay in between. This CDR3 has 17 residues. CDR1 is SGHRS, CDR2 YFSETQ, per germline. CDR3 sequence (DNA): TGCGCCAGCAGCTTGGAGCCGGGTCGGGAGAACACCGGGGAGCTGTTTTTT. Its protein is CASSLEPGRENTGELFF.

This clonotype was counted a few times. This rearrangement joins TRBV7-3 to TRBJ2-1; unclear D gene. Germline CDR1 is SGHTA and CDR2 is FQGTGA. Between the trimmed V and J ends, which lost 2 bases and 3 bases, there was a span of 14 bases. The CDR3 loop spans 16 amino acids. In nucleotides, the CDR3 is TGTGCCAGCAGCTTATTGGGTCTAGTCAGCTACAATGAGCAGTTCTTC. Translation: CASSLLGLVSYNEQFF.

This rearrangement joins TRBV7-2 to TRBJ2-1; maybe TRBD2 (5 bases). Near its end, the DNA agrees better with TRBJ2-7, so the J call may be wrong. The CDR3 has 15 residues. Germline V CDR1 and CDR2: SGHTA, FQGNSA. For the CDR3, the DNA is TGTGCCAGCATAGGTTCGGGGAGCTCCTACAATGAGCAGTACTTC. Residues: CASIGSGSSYNEQYF.

This clonotype turned up a few times. V is TRBV9 and J is TRBJ2-7, with a tentative D call TRBD2 (6 bases). This CDR3 comprises 15 residues. The V and J ends lost 2 bases and 2 bases respectively, with 14 bases between them. Germline CDR1 and CDR2: SGDLS and YYNGEE. The CDR3 bases are TGTGCCAGCAGCGTGACCGGGACTTCCACCTACGAGCAGTACTTC. Translating gives CASSVTGTSTYEQYF.

The V call is TRBV5-8, the J call TRBJ2-4; D possibly uses TRBD1 or TRBD2 (6 bases each). This CDR3 has 18 amino acids. Germline V CDR1 and CDR2: SGHTS, YDEGEE. Trimming took 0 bases from V and 0 from J, leaving 16 bases between them. The CDR3, as DNA: TGTGCCAGCAGCTTGGAGATCGGGGGCTATCAAGCCAAAAACATTCAGTACTTC. This gives the protein CASSLEIGGYQAKNIQYF.

This clonotype was seen many times. The chain employs TRBV11-2 and TRBJ2-7; the match to TRBD1 covers 12 bases. This CDR3 spans 14 amino acids. CDR1 and CDR2 from the germline V gene are SGHAT and FQNNGV. V lost 4 bases, J lost 6 bases, and 4 bases stayed unmatched. Here the CDR3 reads CASSYRDRGLEQYF. DNA of the CDR3: TGTGCCAGCAGCTACCGGGACAGGGGGCTCGAGCAGTACTTC.

This clonotype was detected ten times or more. V usage is TRBV18 and J usage is TRBJ1-2, with 8 bases fitting TRBD1. V shed 4 bases and J 3 bases; nucleotides not matched to a gene: 1. The CDR3 has 13 amino acids. Germline CDR1 reads KGHSH; CDR2 reads LQKENI. CDR3 coding DNA: TGTGCCAGCTCACAGGGACAGGACTATGGCTACACCTTC. Its translation: CASSQGQDYGYTF.

Comment on this clonotype: A junction end diverges from the germline sequence, so it may reflect a read error. The chain links TRBV27 to TRBJ2-7; perhaps TRBD1 as D (6 bases). The CDR3 covers 15 residues. Per germline, CDR1 MNHEY and CDR2 SMNVEV (reference sequence). The CDR3 loop reads CASGLSLGARGEQYF. The CDR3, as DNA: TGTGCCAGCGGTTTATCGCTGGGGGCCCGGGGCGAGCAGTACTTC.

Remarks on this clonotype: A clone one base away is much larger, so this may be a read error. J is TRBJ2-1 and V is TRBV28; D is possibly TRBD2 (6 bases). The CDR3 has 13 amino acids. V lost 2 bases and J lost 12, with 14 bases in between. Germline loops: CDR1 MDHEN, CDR2 SYDVKM. CDR3 nucleotide sequence: TGTGCCAGCAGTTTAGGGACTTTGGTGGTGCAGTTCTTC. Its protein is CASSLGTLVVQFF.

This clonotype showed up many times. The V and J genes are TRBV27 and TRBJ2-7; D call uncertain. The ends were cut back, 2 bases at V and 2 bases at J, with 10 bases in the middle. The germline CDR1 and CDR2 sequences are MNHEY and SMNVEV (reference sequence). The CDR3 consists of 14 residues. CDR3 coding DNA: TGTGCCAGCAGTTTAGGTAACAGACCCTACGAGCAGTACTTC. This translates into CASSLGNRPYEQYF.

There are a few counts of this clonotype. The chain carries TRBV10-3 and TRBJ2-7; unclear D gene. From germline, CDR1 is ENHRY and CDR2 SYGVKD. V gave up 2 bases and J gave up 0 bases, with 8 bases separating them. The CDR3 runs to 14 residues. The DNA of the CDR3 is TGTGCCATCAGTGAGCAGGAGAGCTCCTACGAGCAGTACTTC. It specifies CAISEQESSYEQYF.

This chain uses TRBV14 with TRBJ2-5; 9 bases line up with TRBD2. V lost 1 base and J lost 7; bases outside the gene matches: 10. CDR3 size: 16 residues. Per germline, CDR1 SGHDN and CDR2 FVKESK. CDR3 residues: CASSQGAVAGEWTQYF. For the CDR3, the DNA is TGTGCCAGCAGCCAAGGGGCGGTAGCGGGGGAATGGACCCAGTACTTC.

This clonotype was recorded many times. The CDR3 nucleotides read TGTGCCAGCAGTTTATGGGATAAGTACGAGCAGTACTTC. This gives the protein CASSLWDKYEQYF. The chain couples TRBV27 to TRBJ2-7, with D unresolved. Deletions cut 1 base from V and 4 bases from J, with 8 bases between. CDR3 size: 13 residues. Germline V gene data show CDR1 as MNHEY and CDR2 as SMNVEV (reference sequence).

The J gene is TRBJ2-7, the V gene TRBV4-1; tentatively, D is TRBD1 (6 bases). The CDR3 has 14 residues. Trimming shortened V by 0 bases and J by 9 bases, and 15 bases separated the two germline ends. The V gene's germline CDR1 is MGHRA and CDR2 YSYEKL. The CDR3 bases are TGCGCCAGCAGCCAAGAAAGAACAGGGCTGGTGCAGTACTTC. Its protein product is CASSQERTGLVQYF.

The chain has TRBV10-3 and TRBJ2-5; the match to TRBD1 covers 8 bases. The CDR3 spans 14 residues. Unmatched junction bases numbered 8, after V lost 6 bases and J lost 5 bases. The germline gives CDR1 ENHRY, CDR2 SYGVKD. The CDR3 protein is CAISPDRAVETQYF. The CDR3 DNA follows: TGTGCCATCAGCCCGGACAGGGCGGTTGAGACCCAGTACTTC.

This sequence joins TRBV30 and TRBJ2-4; TRBD1 matches 11 bases. The CDR3 contains 18 residues. V was pared by 0 bases and J by 0 bases, with 7 bases of the junction left unmatched. Germline lookup yields CDR1 GTSNPN and CDR2 SVGIG (reference sequence). The CDR3 loop is CAWSVWTGGLGAKNIQYF. The CDR3 nucleotides are TGTGCCTGGAGTGTGTGGACAGGGGGCTTGGGAGCCAAAAACATTCAGTACTTC. Full variable domain (rest looked up from reference TRBV30 and TRBJ2-4): SQTIHQWPATLVQPVGSPLSLECTVEGTSNPNLYWYRQAAGRGLQLLFYSVGIGQISSEVPQNLSASRPQDRQFILSSKKLLLSDSGFYLCAWSVWTGGLGAKNIQYFGAGTRLSVL.

This clonotype showed up many times. J is TRBJ2-1 and V is TRBV7-2, with D tentatively TRBD1 or TRBD2 (5 bases each). Looked up from germline, CDR1 is SGHTA and CDR2 is FQGNSA. V lost 0 bases and J 12 bases, leaving 9 bases between the germline ends. CDR3 length equals 12 residues. The CDR3: CASSLADGAQFF. The CDR3 nucleotides are TGTGCCAGCAGCTTAGCGGACGGGGCGCAGTTCTTC.

Remarks on this clonotype: A read error may explain this, as a much larger clone is one base away. The rearrangement links TRBV2 to TRBJ1-5; no definite D call. This CDR3 is built from 13 residues. Germline loops: CDR1 SNHLY, CDR2 FYNNEI. DNA of the CDR3: TGTGCCAGCACGAGACACGTCAATCAGCCCCAGCAGTTT. Translation: CASTRHVNQPQQF.